This T cell receptor beta chain was captured in a study of blood T cell repertoires in COVID-19. Whole-study context: The origin of the acute and convalescent COVID-19 samples was the United States, Italy and Spain. Sample material is recorded as cDNA or gDNA derived from T cells, B-cell-depleted T cells, or PBMCs.

Here immunoSEQ multiplex PCR was the method, and the copy in TCRdb shows in-frame clones only, minus some. The data show 150,000 or so clones, with roughly 86% seen just once and approximately 14% held by the top ten. After removal of 0 bases from V and 13 bases from J, the junction contained 6 bases not matched to a gene. CDR1 and CDR2 (germline): SGHNT, YYREEE (reference sequence). The CDR3 sequence is 13 residues long. This receptor was taken from a human donor with acute or convalescent COVID-19. The donor label of this sample is uncertain. Sequencing was performed on peripheral blood. The chain recombines TRBV5-4 with TRBJ1-4; TRBD1 matches at 7 bases. CDR3 nucleotide sequence: TGTGCCAGCAGCTTGGTGGAGGGGGCGAGACTGTTTTTT. It yields the protein CASSLVEGARLFF.